This T cell receptor beta chain appears in the sequencing data of a study of radiotherapy plus CTLA-4 blockade in lung cancer. Turning to the study itself: An objective response was seen in around a sixth of patients, and disease control in about 31%. Study conclusions and caveats: Interferon-beta, together with early blood T cell clone dynamics, reportedly best predicted response. TCR clones from tumors expanded in blood after radiotherapy plus ipilimumab.

The germline V gene has CDR1 LGHNA and CDR2 YSLEER. CDR3 length: 15 residues. The V gene end was trimmed by 4 bases and the J gene end by 7 bases; junction bases not matched to a gene: 10. Only a few counts were recorded for this clone. Its target is unknown. Here immunoSEQ multiplex PCR was the method, and the copy in TCRdb shows in-frame clones only, minus some. The sample yields about 77,000 clones, approximately 73% seen once. Focal radiation plus CTLA-4 blockade with ipilimumab was given to patients with chemo-refractory metastatic non-small-cell lung cancer. The chain recombines TRBV4-3 with TRBJ1-5; TRBD1 matches at 7 bases. The source material was peripheral blood, sampled from a patient treated with radiotherapy plus ipilimumab. The TCR was taken from a human donor with non-small cell lung cancer whose response to radiotherapy plus ipilimumab could not be evaluated. In DNA form, the CDR3 reads TGCGCCAGCAGCCTGTTCGACAGGGACGGCCAGCCCCAGCATTTT. This sequence encodes CASSLFDRDGQPQHF.